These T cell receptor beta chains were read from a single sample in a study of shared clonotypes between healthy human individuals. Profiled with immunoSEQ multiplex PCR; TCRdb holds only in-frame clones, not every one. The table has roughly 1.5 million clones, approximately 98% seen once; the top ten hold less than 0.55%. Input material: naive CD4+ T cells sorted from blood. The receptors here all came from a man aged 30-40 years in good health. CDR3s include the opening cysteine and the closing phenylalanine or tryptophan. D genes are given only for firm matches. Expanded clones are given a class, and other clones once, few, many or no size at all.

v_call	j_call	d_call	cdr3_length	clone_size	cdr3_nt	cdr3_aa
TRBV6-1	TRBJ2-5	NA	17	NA	TGTGCCAGCAGTGAAGCGCCCCCAGGAGCCCTCCAAGAGACCCAGTACTTC	CASSEAPPGALQETQYF
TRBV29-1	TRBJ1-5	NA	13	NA	TGCAGCGTTGAAGAGGCTGGGGATCAGCCCCAGCATTTT	CSVEEAGDQPQHF
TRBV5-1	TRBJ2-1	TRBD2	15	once	TGCGCCAGCAGTTTACGGGAGGGAACCTACAATGAGCAGTTCTTC	CASSLREGTYNEQFF
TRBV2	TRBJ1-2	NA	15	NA	TGTGCCAGCAGTGATTCGGGCCGGGGCGACTATGGCTACACCTTC	CASSDSGRGDYGYTF
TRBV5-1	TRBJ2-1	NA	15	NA	TGCGCCAGCAGCACAGACTCCCTGGCCTACAATGAGCAGTTCTTC	CASSTDSLAYNEQFF
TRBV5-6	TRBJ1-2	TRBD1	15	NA	TGTGCCAGCAGCCTAGGGACAGGGGCAATCTATGGCTACACCTTC	CASSLGTGAIYGYTF
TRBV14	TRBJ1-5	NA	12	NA	TGTGCCAGCAGCCAAGGAGATCAGCCCCAGCATTTT	CASSQGDQPQHF
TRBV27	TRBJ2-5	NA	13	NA	TGTGCCAGCAGTTTATCCCCCCAAGAGACCCAGTACTTC	CASSLSPQETQYF
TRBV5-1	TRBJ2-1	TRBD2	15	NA	TGCGCCAGCAGCTGGAGACTAGCGTCCTACAATGAGCAGTTCTTC	CASSWRLASYNEQFF
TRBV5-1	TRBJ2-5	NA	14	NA	TGCGCCAGCAGCATCGGGACCCCGAGGGAGACCCAGTACTTC	CASSIGTPRETQYF
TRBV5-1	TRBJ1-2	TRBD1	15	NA	TGCGCCAGCAGCTTGGACGGGACAGGCGGCTATGGCTACACCTTC	CASSLDGTGGYGYTF
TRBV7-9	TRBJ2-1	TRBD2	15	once	TGTGCCAGCAGTAAAATAGCGGGACCCGACAATGAGCAGTTCTTC	CASSKIAGPDNEQFF
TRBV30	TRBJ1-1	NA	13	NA	TGTGCCTGGACGCGGCAGGGTAACACTGAAGCTTTCTTT	CAWTRQGNTEAFF
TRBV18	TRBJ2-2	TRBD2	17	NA	TGTGCCAGCTCACCCGGTCACGCGCTAGCGGGAACCGGGGAGCTGTTTTTT	CASSPGHALAGTGELFF
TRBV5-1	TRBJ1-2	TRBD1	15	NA	TGCGCCAGCACCCTAACGACAGGGGGCGGCTATGGCTACACCTTC	CASTLTTGGGYGYTF
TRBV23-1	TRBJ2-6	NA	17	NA	TGCGCCAGCAGTTCGTTTCAACAACAAAGTCGGGCCAACGTCCTGACTTTC	CASSSFQQQSRANVLTF
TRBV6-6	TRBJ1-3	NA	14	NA	TGTGCCAGCAGTGGGTCATACTCTGGAAACACCATATATTTT	CASSGSYSGNTIYF
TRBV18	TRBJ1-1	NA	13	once	TGTGCCAGCTCACCGCGAGTTGGCACTGAAGCTTTCTTT	CASSPRVGTEAFF
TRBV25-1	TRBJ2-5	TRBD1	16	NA	TGTGCCAGCAGTGATTTACAGGGGGCTGTTCAAGAGACCCAGTACTTC	CASSDLQGAVQETQYF
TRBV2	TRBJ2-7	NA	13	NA	TGTGCCAGCAGTCGGGACCTCTCCTACGAGCAGTACTTC	CASSRDLSYEQYF
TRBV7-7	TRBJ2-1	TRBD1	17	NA	TGTGCCAGCAGCCCCTATGGCGGGACAGGGGCTGATCATGAGCAGTTCTTC	CASSPYGGTGADHEQFF
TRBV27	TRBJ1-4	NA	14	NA	TGTGCCAGCAGCCGGTCAACAGGGCCTGAAAAACTGTTTTTT	CASSRSTGPEKLFF
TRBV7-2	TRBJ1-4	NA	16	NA	TGTGCCAGCAGCTTAGAGTACAGGGTCGAGGATGAAAAACTGTTTTTT	CASSLEYRVEDEKLFF
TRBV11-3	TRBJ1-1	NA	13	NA	TGTGCCAGCAGCTCTGACAGGAAGAACGAAGCTTTCTTT	CASSSDRKNEAFF
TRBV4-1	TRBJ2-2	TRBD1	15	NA	TGCGCCAGCAGCCAGACAGGGCTGAACACCGGGGAGCTGTTTTTT	CASSQTGLNTGELFF
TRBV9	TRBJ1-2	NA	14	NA	TGTGCCAGCAGCGTAGACCGGCTGGAAGATGGCTACACCTTC	CASSVDRLEDGYTF
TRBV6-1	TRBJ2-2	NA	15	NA	TGTGCCAGCAGTGAAGCGTTGAACAGGGTCGGGGAGCTGTTTTTT	CASSEALNRVGELFF
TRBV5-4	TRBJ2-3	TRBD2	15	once	TGTGCCAGCGGAGAAGCGGGAGGGAGGGCAGATACGCAGTATTTT	CASGEAGGRADTQYF
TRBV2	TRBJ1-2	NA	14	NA	TGTGCCAGCAGTGAAACAACAGGCAGCTACGGCTACACCTTC	CASSETTGSYGYTF
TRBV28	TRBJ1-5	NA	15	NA	TGTGCCAGCAGTTTGCTAGGGGAGGGCGATCAGCCCCAGCATTTT	CASSLLGEGDQPQHF
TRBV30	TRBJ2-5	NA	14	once	TGTGCCTGGGGTGGAGGCAGACTCGCCGAGACCCAGTACTTC	CAWGGGRLAETQYF
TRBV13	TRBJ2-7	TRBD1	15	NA	TGTGCCACTCGGAAACTGGGACAGGGGTCCTACGAGCAGTGCTTC	CATRKLGQGSYEQCF
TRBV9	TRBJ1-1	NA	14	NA	TGTGCCAGCAGCTCCCAAGCTGGGTATGGTGAAGCTTTCTTT	CASSSQAGYGEAFF
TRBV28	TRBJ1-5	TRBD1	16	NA	TGTGCCAGCAGTTCCCCAGGGGGTAGTGGCAATCAGCCCCAGCATTTT	CASSSPGGSGNQPQHF
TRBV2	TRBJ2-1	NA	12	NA	TGTGCCAGCAGTGGATGGGCCCCAGAGCAGTTCTTC	CASSGWAPEQFF
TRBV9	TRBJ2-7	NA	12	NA	TGTGCCAGCAGCGTAAAGGGCGGCGAGCAGTACTTC	CASSVKGGEQYF
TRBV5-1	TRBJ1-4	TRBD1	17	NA	TGCGCCAGCAGCCTCGGGACAGGAGTACTTGTCGCCGAAAAACTGTTTTTT	CASSLGTGVLVAEKLFF
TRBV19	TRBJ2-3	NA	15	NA	TGTGCCAGTAGCTCCCGGGCGTCTAGCACAGATACGCAGTATTTT	CASSSRASSTDTQYF
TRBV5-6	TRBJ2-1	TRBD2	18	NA	TGTGCCAGCAGCCGATTTTCCGGGACTAGCGGGAGGTTTAATGAGCAGTTCTTC	CASSRFSGTSGRFNEQFF
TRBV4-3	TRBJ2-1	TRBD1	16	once	TGCGCCAGCAGCCAGACAAGCAGGGGGCGCGTCGATGAGCAGTTCTTC	CASSQTSRGRVDEQFF